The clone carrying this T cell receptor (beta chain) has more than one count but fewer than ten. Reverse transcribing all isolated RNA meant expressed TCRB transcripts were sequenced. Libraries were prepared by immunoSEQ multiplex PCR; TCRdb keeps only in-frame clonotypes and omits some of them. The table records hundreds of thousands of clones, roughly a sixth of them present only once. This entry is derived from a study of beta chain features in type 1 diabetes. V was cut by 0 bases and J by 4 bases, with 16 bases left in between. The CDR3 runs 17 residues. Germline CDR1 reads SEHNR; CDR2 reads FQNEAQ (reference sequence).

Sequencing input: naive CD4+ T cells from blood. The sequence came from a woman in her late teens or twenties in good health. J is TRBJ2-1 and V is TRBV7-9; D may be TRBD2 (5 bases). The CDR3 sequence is CASSLAGAGFRYNEQFF. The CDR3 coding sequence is TGTGCCAGCAGCTTAGCTGGTGCGGGCTTCCGTTACAATGAGCAGTTCTTC.